The 7 T cell receptor beta chains presented below share a single source sample, sequenced in a study of CD8+ T cells in alopecia areata. Reverse transcription of extracted RNA yielded cDNA, which provided the sequencing template. The protocol was immunoSEQ multiplex PCR, while the TCRdb copy is restricted to in-frame clones and leaves out a portion. The sample holds about 140,000 clones, approximately 50% seen once. This sample comprised CD4+ T cells sorted from blood, obtained at week 0. These receptors came from a human donor with alopecia areata.

With regard to this clone: At one boundary the junction diverges from the germline segment, which might be a read error. The rearrangement links TRBV30 to TRBJ2-7; D unclear. CDR3 length: 12 residues. The V gene's germline CDR1 is GTSNPN and CDR2 SVGIG (reference sequence). The CDR3, as DNA: TGTGCCTGGGAAGGGCCCCGTTACGGGCAGTACTTC. Translation: CAWEGPRYGQYF. The variable domain in full, with the rest retrieved from reference TRBV30 and TRBJ2-7, is SQTIHQWPATLVQPVGSPLSLECTVEGTSNPNLYWYRQAAGRGLQLLFYSVGIGQISSEVPQNLSASRPQDRQFILSSKKLLLSDSGFYLCAWEGPRYGQYFGPGTRLTVT.

The rearrangement joins TRBV11-2 to TRBJ2-3, with D perhaps given as TRBD1 or TRBD2 (5 bases each). Between the trimmed V and J ends, which lost 6 bases and 2 bases, there was a span of 12 bases. Germline V gene data show CDR1 as SGHAT and CDR2 as FQNNGV. There are 14 residues in the CDR3. Here the CDR3 DNA reads TGTGCCAGCAGTCCCGGGACCACCACAGATACGCAGTATTTT. It yields the protein CASSPGTTTDTQYF.

Comments on this clone: Other DNA sequences of this sample code for an identical CDR3. DNA for the CDR3: TGCAGTGCTCGAGGCACCGGGGAGCTGTTTTTT. Translated, it gives CSARGTGELFF. This chain joins TRBV20-1 and TRBJ2-2; D call uncertain. The CDR3 is made up of 11 amino acids. V gave up 5 bases and J gave up 4 bases, with 5 bases separating them. Germline CDR1 is DFQATT and CDR2 is SNEGSKA (reference sequence).

Points on this clone: The identical CDR3 is also encoded by other nucleotide sequences in the sample. The chain is built from TRBV19 and TRBJ2-5; 7 nucleotides align to TRBD1. The junction had 4 bases not matched to a gene; V was cut back by 1 base and J by 2 bases. The CDR3 is 15 residues long. Germline CDR1 LNHDA, CDR2 SQIVND (reference sequence). In nucleotides, the CDR3 is TGTGCCAGTAGTATAGCCCGGGACAGTCAAGAGACCCAGTACTTC. Amino acids: CASSIARDSQETQYF.

V gene TRBV29-1 combines with J gene TRBJ1-1; possibly TRBD1 for D (6 bases). Trimming removed 6 bases at V and 0 bases at J, with 17 bases between. Germline V gene sequence: CDR1 SQVTM, CDR2 ANQGSEA. The CDR3 has 15 residues. CDR3 protein: CSVSGRGGMNTEAFF. The CDR3, as DNA: TGCAGCGTGTCAGGCCGCGGGGGCATGAACACTGAAGCTTTCTTT.

The rearrangement uses TRBV29-1 and TRBJ2-4, with 8 bases lining up with TRBD1. The germline V gene encodes CDR1 SQVTM and CDR2 ANQGSEA. The length of the CDR3 is 14 residues. The J segment lost 6 bases and the V segment lost 6 bases, leaving 10 bases of the junction unmatched. The CDR3 is CSVSPFDRGNIQYF. The CDR3 DNA sequence: TGCAGCGTCTCTCCTTTTGACAGGGGAAACATTCAGTACTTC.

J is TRBJ2-5 and V is TRBV5-1; D not resolved. This CDR3 spans 12 amino acids. The germline V and J ends were trimmed by 5 bases and 1 base, with 6 bases remaining between them. The V gene's germline CDR1 is SGHRS and CDR2 YFSETQ. CDR3 loop: CASRQSQETQYF. The CDR3 DNA is TGCGCCAGCAGACAGAGCCAAGAGACCCAGTACTTC.